This T cell receptor (beta chain) was found in a study of control samples from healthy donors and cancer patients. Data came from immunoSEQ multiplex PCR; TCRdb stores just in-frame clones and leaves some out. The data contain some 76,000 clones, approximately 91% of them singletons. CDR3 length: 16 residues. The trim removed 0 bases at V and 2 bases at J, leaving 5 bases unmatched. The germline V gene has CDR1 GTSNPN and CDR2 SVGIG (reference sequence). This clone was observed a few times. The source material was PBMCs. The chain recombines TRBV30 with TRBJ1-2, with TRBD1 matching 11 bases. This receptor was identified in a woman between 50 and 59 years old with colorectal cancer. The chain's CDR3 is CAWSVVRTGGNYGYTF. CDR3 DNA sequence: TGTGCCTGGAGTGTAGTCCGGACAGGGGGCAACTATGGCTACACCTTC.